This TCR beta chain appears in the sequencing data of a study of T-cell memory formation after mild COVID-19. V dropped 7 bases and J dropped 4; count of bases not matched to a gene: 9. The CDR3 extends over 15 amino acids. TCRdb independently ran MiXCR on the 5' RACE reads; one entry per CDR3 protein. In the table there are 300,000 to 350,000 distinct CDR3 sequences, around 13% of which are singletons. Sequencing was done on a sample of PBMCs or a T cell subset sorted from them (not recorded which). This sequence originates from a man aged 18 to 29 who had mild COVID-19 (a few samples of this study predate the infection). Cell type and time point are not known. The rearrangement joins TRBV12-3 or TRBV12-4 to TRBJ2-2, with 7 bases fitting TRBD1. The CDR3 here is CASNPTGATTGELFF. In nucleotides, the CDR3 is TGTGCCAGCAACCCCACAGGGGCGACCACCGGGGAGCTGTTTTTT.